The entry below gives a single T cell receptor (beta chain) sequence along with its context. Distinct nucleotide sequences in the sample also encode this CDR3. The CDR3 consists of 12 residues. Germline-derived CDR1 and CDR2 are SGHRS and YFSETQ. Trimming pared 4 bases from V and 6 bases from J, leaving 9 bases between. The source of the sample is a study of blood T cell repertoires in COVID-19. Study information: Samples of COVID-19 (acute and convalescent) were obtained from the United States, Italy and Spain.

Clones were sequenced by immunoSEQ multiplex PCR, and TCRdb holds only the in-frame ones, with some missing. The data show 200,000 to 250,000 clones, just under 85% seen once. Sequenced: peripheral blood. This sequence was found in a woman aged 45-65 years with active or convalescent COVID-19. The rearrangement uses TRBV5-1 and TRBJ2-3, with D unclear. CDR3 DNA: TGCGCCAGCAGCCCGCCCGGGGATACGCAGTATTTT. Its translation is CASSPPGDTQYF.